This T cell receptor beta chain was obtained from a study of cytomegalovirus exposure and HLA in healthy donors. General study results and limits: Many donors shared some public TCRs, even though most TCR sequences were rare. A later analysis appeared to link common viral pathogens to several of the most significant clusters. Under in vitro conditions, a few CMV-associated chains were confirmed as specific for CMV antigens. The investigators catalogued 160 or so TCR beta chains as cytomegalovirus-associated.

CDR1 is SGHAT and CDR2 is FQNNGV in the germline V gene. This CDR3 is 12 amino acids long. The germline V and J ends were trimmed by 5 bases and 6 bases, with 11 bases remaining between them. The PCR used 60 Vbeta and 13 Jbeta primers. Profiling relied on immunoSEQ multiplex PCR, and the TCRdb table lists in-frame clones only, not all of them. The sample shows 85,000 to 130,000 clones, 75% to 80% of them seen only once. Comment on this clone: Its antigen is not identified.

The chain carries TRBV11-2 and TRBJ2-7; D not resolved. Sequenced sample: PBMCs. The TCR originated in a man in his fifties or sixties in good health and CMV-seropositive. This chain's CDR3 is CASSRDTGEQYF. The DNA for the CDR3 is TGTGCCAGCAGCAGAGACACCGGCGAGCAGTACTTC.